These T cell receptor beta chains were read from a single sample in a study of T-cell reconstitution after alpha-beta-depleted transplantation in children. MiXCR, applied by TCRdb to the PCR reads, yields one record per CDR3 protein. The data contain about 640,000 distinct CDR3 sequences, over 10% of them singletons. The source was PBMCs, mostly from graft donor cells, collected 360 days after TCRalphabeta/CD19-depleted stem cell transplant. The receptors derive from a male patient aged 10-17 years who had a stem cell transplant for acute myeloid leukemia, so the T cells may come from the graft donor. The CDR3 runs from the conserved cysteine through the conserved F or W. The order of the fields is V gene, D gene, clone size, J gene, CDR3 DNA, CDR3 protein. D genes are given only for firm matches. The size entry is marked missing in some rows and otherwise reads once, few, many or a size class.

v_gene: TRBV6-5
d_gene: NA
abundance: NA
j_gene: TRBJ2-1
CDR3nt: TGTGCCAGCAGTTCCCCCCGGCCCCGAATCTACAATGAGCAGTTCTTC
CDR3aa: CASSSPRPRIYNEQFF

v_gene: TRBV2
d_gene: NA
abundance: NA
j_gene: TRBJ2-5
CDR3nt: TGTGCCAGCAGACAGGGCTCCCAAGAGACCCAGTACTTC
CDR3aa: CASRQGSQETQYF

v_gene: TRBV11-2
d_gene: NA
abundance: NA
j_gene: TRBJ1-1
CDR3nt: TGTGCCAGCAGCTTAGGACACTGGACCGCTGAAGCTTTCTTT
CDR3aa: CASSLGHWTAEAFF

v_gene: TRBV28
d_gene: NA
abundance: many
j_gene: TRBJ1-1
CDR3nt: TGTGCCAGCAGTCGTGTCGGGGGGAACACTGAAGCTTTCTTT
CDR3aa: CASSRVGGNTEAFF

v_gene: TRBV7-2
d_gene: NA
abundance: NA
j_gene: TRBJ2-7
CDR3nt: TGTGCCAGCAGCCCGGGACACGAGTCCTACGAGCAGTACTTC
CDR3aa: CASSPGHESYEQYF

v_gene: TRBV7-6
d_gene: NA
abundance: NA
j_gene: TRBJ1-4
CDR3nt: TGTGCCAGCTCTCAACCGGGTGAAAAACTGTTTTTT
CDR3aa: CASSQPGEKLFF

v_gene: TRBV19
d_gene: NA
abundance: NA
j_gene: TRBJ2-6
CDR3nt: TGTGCCAGTAGTATCGTGCAAATCCGGGCCAACGTCCTGACTTTC
CDR3aa: CASSIVQIRANVLTF

v_gene: TRBV7-9
d_gene: NA
abundance: NA
j_gene: TRBJ2-7
CDR3nt: TGTGCCAGCAGCTTAGATCCCGCATACGAGCAGTACTTC
CDR3aa: CASSLDPAYEQYF

v_gene: TRBV4-3
d_gene: TRBD2
abundance: NA
j_gene: TRBJ2-5
CDR3nt: TGCGCCAGCAGCCAAGAGTGGCGGGAGCGGTATTCTGAGACCCAGTACTTC
CDR3aa: CASSQEWRERYSETQYF

v_gene: TRBV7-3
d_gene: TRBD2
abundance: NA
j_gene: TRBJ2-1
CDR3nt: TGTGCCAGCAGCTTAAAGCGGGGCCTACTCTACAATGAGCAGTTCTTC
CDR3aa: CASSLKRGLLYNEQFF

v_gene: TRBV6-5
d_gene: TRBD1
abundance: many
j_gene: TRBJ1-2
CDR3nt: TGTGCCAGCAGTTACGGGACAGGAGTAACCTTC
CDR3aa: CASSYGTGVTF

v_gene: TRBV9
d_gene: NA
abundance: NA
j_gene: TRBJ2-7
CDR3nt: TGTGCCAGCAGCGTAGGAGGGGGGACACAGCAGTACTTC
CDR3aa: CASSVGGGTQQYF

v_gene: TRBV10-3
d_gene: TRBD2
abundance: few
j_gene: TRBJ2-7
CDR3nt: TGTGCCACCGAGACTAGCGGGACCTACGAGCAGTACTTC
CDR3aa: CATETSGTYEQYF

v_gene: TRBV28
d_gene: TRBD2
abundance: NA
j_gene: TRBJ2-7
CDR3nt: TGTGCCAGCACTCTGGGGGGGGGACACGAGCAGTACTTC
CDR3aa: CASTLGGGHEQYF

v_gene: TRBV2
d_gene: NA
abundance: NA
j_gene: TRBJ2-1
CDR3nt: TGTGCCAGCCCCAAAGGCAGCTCCTACAATGAGCAGTTCTTC
CDR3aa: CASPKGSSYNEQFF

v_gene: TRBV28
d_gene: NA
abundance: many
j_gene: TRBJ2-5
CDR3nt: TGTGCCAGCAGTTGGACAGCCTTGGGGCAAGAGACCCAGTACTTC
CDR3aa: CASSWTALGQETQYF

v_gene: TRBV6-5
d_gene: NA
abundance: NA
j_gene: TRBJ1-5
CDR3nt: TGTGCCAGCAACCGAATAATGGGGAGCAATCAGCCCCAGCATTTT
CDR3aa: CASNRIMGSNQPQHF

v_gene: TRBV6-2/TRBV6-3
d_gene: NA
abundance: few
j_gene: TRBJ2-7
CDR3nt: TGTGCCAGCAGTTACTCGGCGGGCCCCTACGAGCAGTACTTC
CDR3aa: CASSYSAGPYEQYF

v_gene: TRBV28
d_gene: NA
abundance: many
j_gene: TRBJ1-5
CDR3nt: TGTGCCAGCAGTTTATTGAACAGCCTAGGCAATCAGCCCCAGCATTTT
CDR3aa: CASSLLNSLGNQPQHF

v_gene: TRBV20-1
d_gene: TRBD2
abundance: NA
j_gene: TRBJ2-5
CDR3nt: TGCAGTGCTGGGATACTAGCGGGACCGCAAGAGACCCAGTACTTC
CDR3aa: CSAGILAGPQETQYF

v_gene: TRBV4-2
d_gene: TRBD2
abundance: few
j_gene: TRBJ2-1
CDR3nt: TGTGCCAGCAGCCAAGAGCGAGGTTTAGCGGGAGGGCCGGCTGTCGCTAAGGAGCAGTTCTTC
CDR3aa: CASSQERGLAGGPAVAKEQFF

v_gene: TRBV20-1
d_gene: TRBD1
abundance: few
j_gene: TRBJ2-7
CDR3nt: TGCAGCGCTTATACAGGGGTTCTTTCCGACGAGCAGTACTTC
CDR3aa: CSAYTGVLSDEQYF

v_gene: TRBV7-6
d_gene: TRBD2
abundance: once
j_gene: TRBJ2-3
CDR3nt: TGTGCCAGCAGCAACCTAACTAGCGGGTATACAGATACGCAGTATTTT
CDR3aa: CASSNLTSGYTDTQYF

v_gene: TRBV28
d_gene: TRBD2
abundance: NA
j_gene: TRBJ2-7
CDR3nt: TGTGCCAGCAGTTTGGATTTGAGCGGGAGTTTAAAGTCGGAGCAGTACTTC
CDR3aa: CASSLDLSGSLKSEQYF

v_gene: TRBV3-1
d_gene: TRBD1
abundance: NA
j_gene: TRBJ2-7
CDR3nt: TGTGCCAGCAGCCAAGTGGGGACAGGTCGGTCCTACGAGCAGTACTTC
CDR3aa: CASSQVGTGRSYEQYF

v_gene: TRBV30
d_gene: NA
abundance: few
j_gene: TRBJ1-1
CDR3nt: TGTGCCTGGAGTGTACCAGCTACTGAAGCTTTCTTT
CDR3aa: CAWSVPATEAFF

v_gene: TRBV5-4
d_gene: NA
abundance: NA
j_gene: TRBJ1-5
CDR3nt: TGTGCCAGCAGCTTGGGGGTCCTATGCGGAAATCAGCCCCAGCATTTT
CDR3aa: CASSLGVLCGNQPQHF

v_gene: TRBV4-3
d_gene: NA
abundance: few
j_gene: TRBJ1-3
CDR3nt: TGCGCCAGCAGCCGTTTACAGAACTCTGGAAACACCATATATTTT
CDR3aa: CASSRLQNSGNTIYF

v_gene: TRBV20-1
d_gene: NA
abundance: few
j_gene: TRBJ2-1
CDR3nt: TGCAGTGCTAGACCTCTCAATGAGCAGTTCTTC
CDR3aa: CSARPLNEQFF